This is a list of T cell receptor beta chains from one sample in a study of CD8 T cells in ankylosing spondylitis. TCRdb re-called the 5' RACE reads with MiXCR, one entry per CDR3 protein. Among fewer than 750,000 distinct CDR3 sequences listed, 19% were seen once. The sample consisted of blood, either unsorted or a sorted T cell fraction (not recorded which). These receptors were obtained from a male donor with ankylosing spondylitis. Both conserved end residues are part of each CDR3. A D gene is named only where the DNA matches it firmly. Clone size is not always given. Where it is, it says once, few, many or a class for expanded clones.

d_call: -
j_call: TRBJ1-2
v_call: TRBV12-3/TRBV12-4
clone_size: few
cdr3_aa: CASSQDRAKGYTF
cdr3_nt: TGTGCCAGCAGCCAAGACAGAGCGAAGGGCTACACCTTC

d_call: TRBD1
j_call: TRBJ1-4
v_call: TRBV20-1
clone_size: -
cdr3_aa: CSASYRGEKLFF
cdr3_nt: TGCAGTGCTTCGTACAGGGGTGAAAAACTGTTTTTT

d_call: TRBD2
j_call: TRBJ2-1
v_call: TRBV20-1
clone_size: -
cdr3_aa: CSARDCSGLAGSYNEQFF
cdr3_nt: TGCAGTGCTAGAGATTGCTCCGGACTAGCGGGCTCCTACAATGAGCAGTTCTTC

d_call: -
j_call: TRBJ1-1
v_call: TRBV12-3/TRBV12-4
clone_size: -
cdr3_aa: CASSLPSDYTEAFF
cdr3_nt: TGTGCCAGCAGTTTACCCTCGGACTACACTGAAGCTTTCTTT

d_call: -
j_call: TRBJ1-1
v_call: TRBV20-1
clone_size: many
cdr3_aa: CSATKGDTEAFF
cdr3_nt: TGCAGTGCCACTAAGGGGGACACTGAAGCTTTCTTT

d_call: TRBD2
j_call: TRBJ2-1
v_call: TRBV24-1
clone_size: few
cdr3_aa: CATSQGRGEQFF
cdr3_nt: TGTGCCACCAGCCAAGGGAGGGGTGAGCAGTTCTTC

d_call: TRBD1
j_call: TRBJ2-7
v_call: TRBV7-2
clone_size: -
cdr3_aa: CASSLRMGQGAYEQYF
cdr3_nt: TGTGCCAGCAGCTTAAGGATGGGCCAGGGGGCCTACGAGCAGTACTTC

d_call: TRBD2
j_call: TRBJ2-5
v_call: TRBV20-1
clone_size: -
cdr3_aa: CSARDVGREGETQYF
cdr3_nt: TGCAGTGCTAGAGATGTCGGCAGGGAGGGAGAGACCCAGTACTTC

d_call: -
j_call: TRBJ2-7
v_call: TRBV28
clone_size: -
cdr3_aa: CASSPTTGQYEQYF
cdr3_nt: TGTGCCAGCAGTCCCACGACAGGACAATACGAGCAGTACTTC

d_call: TRBD2
j_call: TRBJ2-1
v_call: TRBV5-1
clone_size: -
cdr3_aa: CASSITSGSYNEQFF
cdr3_nt: TGCGCCAGCAGCATCACTAGCGGCTCCTACAATGAGCAGTTCTTC

d_call: -
j_call: TRBJ1-1
v_call: TRBV20-1
clone_size: -
cdr3_aa: CSAETAGTEAFF
cdr3_nt: TGCAGTGCGGAGACAGCGGGCACTGAAGCTTTCTTT

d_call: -
j_call: TRBJ2-7
v_call: TRBV3-1
clone_size: few
cdr3_aa: CASSNGRIYEQYF
cdr3_nt: TGTGCCAGCAGCAACGGACGGATCTACGAGCAGTACTTC

d_call: -
j_call: TRBJ2-5
v_call: TRBV7-9
clone_size: few
cdr3_aa: CASSPRGRQETQYF
cdr3_nt: TGTGCCAGCAGCCCGAGAGGGCGTCAAGAGACCCAGTACTTC

d_call: -
j_call: TRBJ1-1
v_call: TRBV30
clone_size: few
cdr3_aa: CAWSPVGTEAFF
cdr3_nt: TGTGCCTGGAGCCCAGTGGGCACTGAAGCTTTCTTT

d_call: -
j_call: TRBJ1-5
v_call: TRBV19
clone_size: -
cdr3_aa: CASSQPHRVGNQPQHF
cdr3_nt: TGTGCCAGTAGCCAACCCCACCGGGTGGGCAATCAGCCCCAGCATTTT

d_call: -
j_call: TRBJ1-1
v_call: TRBV11-2
clone_size: few
cdr3_aa: CASSTPSGMNTEAFF
cdr3_nt: TGTGCCAGCAGCACCCCATCCGGGATGAACACTGAAGCTTTCTTT

d_call: TRBD1
j_call: TRBJ2-1
v_call: TRBV14
clone_size: few
cdr3_aa: CASSQDPGTAPYNEQFF
cdr3_nt: TGTGCCAGCAGCCAAGATCCCGGGACAGCGCCCTACAATGAGCAGTTCTTC

d_call: -
j_call: TRBJ2-1
v_call: TRBV24-1
clone_size: few
cdr3_aa: CATSDTEPTGKVGEQFF
cdr3_nt: TGTGCCACCAGTGATACGGAACCTACAGGTAAAGTGGGTGAGCAGTTCTTC

d_call: TRBD1
j_call: TRBJ1-1
v_call: TRBV18
clone_size: -
cdr3_aa: CASSRTTGGMNTEAFF
cdr3_nt: TGTGCCAGCTCACGCACGACAGGGGGCATGAACACTGAAGCTTTCTTT

d_call: TRBD1
j_call: TRBJ1-1
v_call: TRBV6-4
clone_size: -
cdr3_aa: CASRERQGNTEAFF
cdr3_nt: TGTGCCAGCAGAGAACGACAGGGGAACACTGAAGCTTTCTTT

d_call: TRBD2
j_call: TRBJ2-5
v_call: TRBV7-9
clone_size: -
cdr3_aa: CASSLGTSDQETQYF
cdr3_nt: TGTGCCAGCAGCTTAGGGACTAGCGACCAAGAGACCCAGTACTTC

d_call: -
j_call: TRBJ2-7
v_call: TRBV7-6
clone_size: -
cdr3_aa: CASSPIPGQPGLTIYEQYF
cdr3_nt: TGTGCCAGCAGCCCAATACCGGGACAGCCGGGACTAACGATCTACGAGCAGTACTTC

d_call: -
j_call: TRBJ1-1
v_call: TRBV20-1
clone_size: -
cdr3_aa: CSASLGDTEAFF
cdr3_nt: TGCAGTGCTAGTTTAGGAGACACTGAAGCTTTCTTT

d_call: TRBD2
j_call: TRBJ2-1
v_call: TRBV18
clone_size: once
cdr3_aa: CASSGLAGADNEQFF
cdr3_nt: TGTGCCAGCTCAGGCTTGGCGGGAGCAGATAATGAGCAGTTCTTC

d_call: TRBD1
j_call: TRBJ2-7
v_call: TRBV10-3
clone_size: few
cdr3_aa: CAISEPGQGGYEQYF
cdr3_nt: TGTGCCATCAGTGAACCGGGACAGGGAGGCTACGAGCAGTACTTC

d_call: -
j_call: TRBJ1-2
v_call: TRBV28
clone_size: -
cdr3_aa: CATQKVNYGYTF
cdr3_nt: TGTGCCACCCAGAAAGTTAACTATGGCTACACCTTC

d_call: TRBD1
j_call: TRBJ1-5
v_call: TRBV6-1
clone_size: -
cdr3_aa: CASRHSAGGDRNQPQHF
cdr3_nt: TGTGCCAGCAGGCATTCTGCAGGGGGCGATCGCAATCAGCCCCAGCATTTT

d_call: -
j_call: TRBJ2-3
v_call: TRBV29-1
clone_size: -
cdr3_aa: CSAERGLSRDTQYF
cdr3_nt: TGCAGCGCCGAACGCGGGCTCTCTCGGGATACGCAGTATTTT

d_call: -
j_call: TRBJ2-1
v_call: TRBV20-1
clone_size: few
cdr3_aa: CSAGWEQFF
cdr3_nt: TGCAGTGCCGGGTGGGAGCAGTTCTTC

d_call: -
j_call: TRBJ2-4
v_call: TRBV7-2
clone_size: many
cdr3_aa: CASSLRGSGAKNIQYF
cdr3_nt: TGTGCCAGCAGCTTAAGGGGGAGTGGAGCCAAAAACATTCAGTACTTC

d_call: TRBD1
j_call: TRBJ2-1
v_call: TRBV20-1
clone_size: few
cdr3_aa: CSAHRTGAGLGEFF
cdr3_nt: TGCAGTGCCCACCGGACAGGGGCTGGGTTAGGGGAGTTCTTC

d_call: TRBD1
j_call: TRBJ1-1
v_call: TRBV11-2
clone_size: few
cdr3_aa: CASSYRGVNTEAFF
cdr3_nt: TGTGCCAGCAGCTACAGGGGGGTGAACACTGAAGCTTTCTTT

d_call: -
j_call: TRBJ2-1
v_call: TRBV5-1
clone_size: -
cdr3_aa: CASSLGTGVDEQFF
cdr3_nt: TGCGCCAGCAGCTTGGGGACGGGAGTGGATGAGCAGTTCTTC

d_call: -
j_call: TRBJ2-3
v_call: TRBV3-1
clone_size: -
cdr3_aa: CASSQGGRGDTQYF
cdr3_nt: TGTGCCAGCAGCCAAGGTGGTAGAGGGGATACGCAGTATTTT

d_call: TRBD1
j_call: TRBJ2-7
v_call: TRBV5-1
clone_size: few
cdr3_aa: CASSDRETYEQYF
cdr3_nt: TGCGCCAGCAGCGACAGGGAGACCTACGAGCAGTACTTC

d_call: TRBD2
j_call: TRBJ2-1
v_call: TRBV2
clone_size: -
cdr3_aa: CASLLERGAQFF
cdr3_nt: TGTGCCAGCCTTCTTGAGCGGGGGGCGCAGTTCTTC

d_call: -
j_call: TRBJ2-7
v_call: TRBV7-9
clone_size: -
cdr3_aa: CASSQERGEYEQYF
cdr3_nt: TGTGCCAGCAGCCAGGAGCGCGGCGAGTACGAGCAGTACTTC

d_call: TRBD2
j_call: TRBJ2-5
v_call: TRBV29-1
clone_size: many
cdr3_aa: CSALPGLALVETQYF
cdr3_nt: TGCAGCGCGCTACCGGGACTAGCTCTAGTGGAGACCCAGTACTTC

d_call: TRBD2
j_call: TRBJ2-1
v_call: TRBV11-2
clone_size: few
cdr3_aa: CASSSPGLAGGGLNNEQFF
cdr3_nt: TGTGCCAGCAGCTCCCCGGGACTAGCGGGAGGGGGATTAAACAATGAGCAGTTCTTC

d_call: TRBD1
j_call: TRBJ2-1
v_call: TRBV12-3/TRBV12-4
clone_size: many
cdr3_aa: CASSLAGQGENEQFF
cdr3_nt: TGTGCCAGCAGTTTAGCGGGACAGGGTGAAAATGAGCAGTTCTTC

d_call: -
j_call: TRBJ1-5
v_call: TRBV12-3/TRBV12-4
clone_size: few
cdr3_aa: CASNQAFSNQPQHF
cdr3_nt: TGTGCCAGCAATCAGGCATTTAGCAATCAGCCCCAGCATTTT

d_call: -
j_call: TRBJ2-7
v_call: TRBV7-3
clone_size: -
cdr3_aa: CASSSWGSPYEQYF
cdr3_nt: TGTGCCAGCAGCTCGTGGGGCAGTCCCTACGAGCAGTACTTC

d_call: -
j_call: TRBJ1-2
v_call: TRBV12-3/TRBV12-4
clone_size: many
cdr3_aa: CASSFEGYGYTF
cdr3_nt: TGTGCCAGCAGTTTCGAGGGGTATGGCTACACCTTC

d_call: TRBD1
j_call: TRBJ1-2
v_call: TRBV2
clone_size: -
cdr3_aa: CASGSTGGGYTF
cdr3_nt: TGTGCCAGCGGATCGACAGGGGGAGGCTACACCTTC

d_call: TRBD2
j_call: TRBJ2-7
v_call: TRBV18
clone_size: -
cdr3_aa: CASSPEPGGSYEQYF
cdr3_nt: TGTGCCAGCTCACCGGAACCGGGAGGCTCCTACGAGCAGTACTTC

d_call: -
j_call: TRBJ2-2
v_call: TRBV9
clone_size: -
cdr3_aa: CASSVDDSATGELFF
cdr3_nt: TGTGCCAGCAGCGTAGACGATAGCGCCACCGGGGAGCTGTTTTTT

d_call: TRBD2
j_call: TRBJ2-3
v_call: TRBV29-1
clone_size: few
cdr3_aa: CSAAGGAGVDTQYF
cdr3_nt: TGCAGCGCTGCCGGGGGGGCCGGTGTAGATACGCAGTATTTT

d_call: TRBD2
j_call: TRBJ2-1
v_call: TRBV12-3/TRBV12-4
clone_size: few
cdr3_aa: CASSSRGLADNEQFF
cdr3_nt: TGTGCCAGCAGTTCCCGGGGACTAGCGGACAATGAGCAGTTCTTC

d_call: -
j_call: TRBJ2-3
v_call: TRBV9
clone_size: few
cdr3_aa: CASSVGTTDTQYF
cdr3_nt: TGTGCCAGCAGCGTAGGTACCACAGATACGCAGTATTTT

d_call: TRBD1
j_call: TRBJ2-7
v_call: TRBV28
clone_size: -
cdr3_aa: CASTPRDRVSGEQYF
cdr3_nt: TGTGCCAGCACACCCCGGGACAGGGTTTCGGGCGAGCAGTACTTC

d_call: TRBD1
j_call: TRBJ2-7
v_call: TRBV9
clone_size: -
cdr3_aa: CASSAADRPSSYEQYF
cdr3_nt: TGTGCCAGCAGCGCCGCGGACAGGCCGAGCTCCTACGAGCAGTACTTC

d_call: -
j_call: TRBJ1-2
v_call: TRBV29-1
clone_size: -
cdr3_aa: CSVDRDRSDGYTF
cdr3_nt: TGCAGCGTTGATCGGGACCGGAGCGATGGCTACACCTTC

d_call: TRBD2
j_call: TRBJ2-3
v_call: TRBV20-1
clone_size: -
cdr3_aa: CSASRSGGITDTQYF
cdr3_nt: TGCAGTGCTAGCCGTAGCGGGGGGATCACAGATACGCAGTATTTT

d_call: -
j_call: TRBJ1-2
v_call: TRBV10-3
clone_size: once
cdr3_aa: CAIGADSYGYTF
cdr3_nt: TGTGCCATCGGGGCAGACAGTTATGGCTACACCTTC

d_call: -
j_call: TRBJ2-1
v_call: TRBV12-3/TRBV12-4
clone_size: -
cdr3_aa: CASSPDYDNEQFF
cdr3_nt: TGTGCCAGCAGTCCGGACTACGACAATGAGCAGTTCTTC

d_call: -
j_call: TRBJ2-5
v_call: TRBV20-1
clone_size: -
cdr3_aa: CSGVGLKETQYF
cdr3_nt: TGCAGTGGGGTTGGGCTTAAAGAGACCCAGTACTTC

d_call: TRBD1
j_call: TRBJ1-5
v_call: TRBV7-2
clone_size: many
cdr3_aa: CASSLDGTGRSQPQHF
cdr3_nt: TGTGCCAGCAGCTTAGATGGGACAGGGAGAAGTCAGCCCCAGCATTTT

d_call: TRBD1
j_call: TRBJ2-1
v_call: TRBV29-1
clone_size: -
cdr3_aa: CSTGGQGATYNEQFF
cdr3_nt: TGCAGCACGGGAGGACAGGGGGCCACCTACAATGAGCAGTTCTTC

d_call: -
j_call: TRBJ1-1
v_call: TRBV29-1
clone_size: few
cdr3_aa: CSVRHTEAFF
cdr3_nt: TGCAGCGTTCGTCACACTGAAGCTTTCTTT

d_call: -
j_call: TRBJ1-5
v_call: TRBV15
clone_size: -
cdr3_aa: CATSRTPPHQPQHF
cdr3_nt: TGTGCCACCAGCAGAACCCCCCCCCATCAGCCCCAGCATTTT